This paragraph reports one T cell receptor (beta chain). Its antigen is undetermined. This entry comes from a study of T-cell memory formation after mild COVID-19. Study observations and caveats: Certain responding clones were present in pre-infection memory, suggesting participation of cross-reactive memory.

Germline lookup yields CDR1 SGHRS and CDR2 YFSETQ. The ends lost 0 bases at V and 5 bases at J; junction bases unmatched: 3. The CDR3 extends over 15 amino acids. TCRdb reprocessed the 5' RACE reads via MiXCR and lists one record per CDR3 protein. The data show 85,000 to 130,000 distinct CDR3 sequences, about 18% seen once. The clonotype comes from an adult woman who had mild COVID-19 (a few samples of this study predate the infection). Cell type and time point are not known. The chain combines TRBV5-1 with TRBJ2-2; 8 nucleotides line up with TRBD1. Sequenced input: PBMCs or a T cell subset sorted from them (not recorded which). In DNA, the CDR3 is TGCGCCAGCAGCTTGGAACAGGGGGAAACCGGGGAGCTGTTTTTT. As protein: CASSLEQGETGELFF. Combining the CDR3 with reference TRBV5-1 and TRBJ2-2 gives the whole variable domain KAGVTQTPRYLIKTRGQQVTLSCSPISGHRSVSWYQQTPGQGLQFLFEYFSETQRNKGNFPGRFSGRQFSNSRSEMNVSTLELGDSALYLCASSLEQGETGELFFGEGSRLTVL.